The entry below describes one T cell receptor beta chain. The antigen this receptor binds is unknown. No much larger clone is present one base from it, and per-base qualities are unavailable. This sample is drawn from a study of blood T cell repertoires in COVID-19 (TCRdb year 2020). Study-wide context: Samples covering the acute and convalescent phases of COVID-19 were provided by collaborators in the United States, Italy and Spain. HLA class I and class II types, where available, came from metadata supplied by the sample provider rather than from assay-based typing. The material from the prospective study consisted of cDNA or gDNA derived from T cells, B-cell-depleted T cells, or PBMCs. Samples were obtained from the ongoing ImmuneRACE study (first 160 participants) and from over 1,000 subjects provided by 6 global collaborators. The repertoires were made available in a free public database intended to serve as a resource for research on the immune response to SARS-CoV-2. A de-identified subject ID, COVID-19 status, age in years and sex were almost always included in the sample metadata. Subjects who had been exposed to COVID-19, were actively infected with it, or had recovered from it provided the deeply sampled blood TCRbeta repertoires that made up the dataset.

The collaborating institutions used their own protocols to collect whole blood in K2EDTA tubes. For TCRbeta analysis, collaborator samples were shipped as frozen whole blood, as isolated PBMCs, or as DNA extracted from either sample type. TCRbeta CDR3 regions were amplified from genomic DNA by means of the immunoSEQ Assay, a bias-controlled multiplex PCR. Turning to the authors' computational methods: The number of nucleated cells in each sample was estimated by amplification of reference gene primers within the assay. To quantify the absolute abundance of each unique TCRbeta CDR3 rearrangement, sequence reads were collapsed and filtered. For each sample, productive Simpson clonality was calculated as the square root of Simpson's diversity index over productive rearrangements. As stored in TCRdb, this immuneACCESS dataset retains in-frame rearrangements with V and J assigned. A fraction of the clones does not appear; measured against another copy, unresolved V genes explain less than half of the discrepancy, and the remainder lacks a known reason. V, J and clone size are taken as reported in that table, and D and trimming were inferred from the DNA itself. For this sample the table gives more than 13,000 clones, of which roughly 88% were detected only once. More than 8% of the sample comes from the top ten.

Its CDR3 holds 15 amino acids, cysteine through phenylalanine. Just the 45-base CDR3 DNA is kept, in frame starting at base 1. For this chain, trimming is 6 bases at the V end and 2 bases at the J end, and the number of junction bases without a gene match is 7. Reading the germline V gene gives CDR1 MDHEN and CDR2 SYDVKM. Overall results and qualifications from the work: How much clinical and demographic metadata was included differed by source and by participant, and the metadata was provided uncurated.

This receptor was taken from a human donor in a cohort sampled during active COVID-19. Recombination joined TRBV28 with TRBJ2-7; 10 junctional bases match TRBD1. The sequenced sample was peripheral blood. The CDR3 has the sequence CASRERDRGPYEQYF. The DNA is TGTGCCAGCAGGGAGCGGGACAGGGGCCCCTACGAGCAGTACTTC.